Each of the 18 T cell receptor beta chains below was sequenced from the same sample in a study of cytomegalovirus exposure and HLA in healthy donors. Vbeta (60) and Jbeta (13) primers were used in the PCR. Only in-frame clones appear in the TCRdb table, and some are missing; sequencing was by immunoSEQ multiplex PCR. The sample lists around 150,000 clones, over 70% occurring once. Input material: PBMCs. The receptors shown here come from a man aged 25-45 years in good health and CMV-seronegative.

The V gene is TRBV4-3, the J gene TRBJ1-2, with 7 positions matching TRBD1. The germline CDR1 and CDR2 sequences are LGHNA and YSLEER. The J segment lost 6 bases and the V segment lost 1 base, leaving 14 bases of the junction unmatched. This CDR3 is built from 17 residues. This CDR3 reads CASSQAGRVTGTNGYTF. Written as DNA, the CDR3 is TGCGCCAGCAGCCAAGCGGGTCGGGTGACAGGGACAAATGGCTACACCTTC.

In the case of this clone: Within the sample, other DNA sequences also encode this same CDR3. This chain links TRBV7-9 with TRBJ2-1, with 10 bases lining up with TRBD1. The CDR3 is 16 residues long. V lost 2 bases to trimming and J lost 10 bases; unmatched junction nucleotides: 11. Germline loops: CDR1 SEHNR, CDR2 FQNEAQ (reference sequence). The CDR3 DNA reads as TGTGCCAGCAGCTTAACAATGACAGGGGGCTGGGACGAGCAGTTCTTC. Encoded protein: CASSLTMTGGWDEQFF.

This clone is a singleton in its sample. J is TRBJ1-1 and V is TRBV19; 8 bases are a match to TRBD1. Per the germline V gene, CDR1 is LNHDA and CDR2 is SQIVND (reference sequence). There are 17 residues in the CDR3. The ends lost 8 bases at V and 1 base at J; junction bases unmatched: 15. CDR3 residues: CASSHDPGGTRNTEAFF. The DNA for the CDR3 is TGTGCCAGTTCCCATGATCCAGGGGGCACTCGGAACACTGAAGCTTTCTTT.

The rearrangement joins TRBV30 to TRBJ1-4; D is unclear. Trimming pared 3 bases from V and 5 bases from J, leaving 16 bases between. CDR1 is GTSNPN, CDR2 SVGIG, per germline (reference sequence). The CDR3 is made up of 15 amino acids. The CDR3 protein is CAWSYITAGNEKLFF. In DNA form, the CDR3 reads TGTGCCTGGAGCTATATTACGGCGGGGAATGAAAAACTGTTTTTT.

The genes are TRBV28 and TRBJ2-7; TRBD2 agrees at 8 bases. With 4 bases clipped from V and 0 bases from J, the junction kept 8 bases outside the gene matches. The CDR3 is made up of 16 amino acids. Germline V gene data show CDR1 as MDHEN and CDR2 as SYDVKM. CDR3: CASSSFLLAGSYEQYF. CDR3 sequence (DNA): TGTGCCAGCAGTTCGTTCCTTCTAGCGGGCTCCTACGAGCAGTACTTC.

This clone came up a few times. The genes are TRBV29-1 and TRBJ2-7; D may be TRBD2 (5 bases). Between the trimmed V and J ends, which lost 5 bases and 6 bases, there was a span of 17 bases. This CDR3 has 13 residues. Germline lookup yields CDR1 SQVTM and CDR2 ANQGSEA. CDR3 protein: CSVSDGEGAEQYF. The CDR3 nucleotides are TGCAGCGTTTCGGACGGAGAGGGAGCCGAGCAGTACTTC.

The chain joins TRBV27 to TRBJ1-2; no reliable D call. This CDR3 region has 11 residues. The V gene lost 11 bases and the J gene lost 5 bases, with 12 bases spanning the gap. The germline V gene has CDR1 MNHEY and CDR2 SMNVEV (reference sequence). The CDR3 DNA follows: TGTGCCCTAATTCCTGATTATGGCTACACCTTC. Its translation: CALIPDYGYTF.

This chain links TRBV28 with TRBJ1-5, with TRBD1 matching over 8 bases. CDR3 length: 15 amino acids. The V segment lost 5 bases and the J segment 7 bases; nucleotides outside the gene matches: 10. Germline V CDR1 and CDR2: MDHEN, SYDVKM. DNA for the CDR3: TGTGCCAGCAGTCCCAGGGGGCGAGCGGGACAGCCCCAGCATTTT. Translating it yields CASSPRGRAGQPQHF.

The gene calls are TRBV28 and TRBJ1-2; D is undetermined. This CDR3 contains 12 residues. Looked up from germline, CDR1 is MDHEN and CDR2 is SYDVKM. Trimming stripped 5 bases from V and 2 bases from J, with 6 bases between. The DNA for the CDR3 is TGTGCCAGCAGTGCTGAGAACTATGGCTACACCTTC. Translating gives CASSAENYGYTF.

This rearrangement joins TRBV4-1 to TRBJ2-1; no firm D call. The CDR3 covers 14 residues. The V and J ends lost 2 bases and 2 bases respectively, with 7 bases between them. Germline V gene lookup returns CDR1 MGHRA and CDR2 YSYEKL. The CDR3: CASSQTGAYNEQFF. The CDR3 DNA reads TGCGCCAGCAGCCAAACTGGAGCCTACAATGAGCAGTTCTTC.

The chain carries TRBV30 and TRBJ1-1; TRBD1 might be the D (5 bases). Germline V CDR1 and CDR2: GTSNPN, SVGIG (reference sequence). With 0 bases removed from V and 10 bases from J, the gap between germline ends came to 15 bases. The CDR3 loop spans 13 amino acids. CDR3 region: CAWSVSRASGAFF. Here the CDR3 DNA reads TGTGCCTGGAGTGTAAGCAGGGCGTCGGGAGCTTTCTTT.

J is TRBJ2-2 and V is TRBV19, with 8 bases lining up with TRBD2. V dropped 6 bases and J dropped 3; count of bases not matched to a gene: 6. This CDR3 has 15 residues. Germline V gene data show CDR1 as LNHDA and CDR2 as SQIVND (reference sequence). CDR3: CASRKSGSYTGELFF. The CDR3 region has the DNA TGTGCCAGTAGAAAGAGCGGGAGCTACACCGGGGAGCTGTTTTTT.

The V gene is TRBV30, the J gene TRBJ1-6, with 11 bases that match TRBD1. CDR1 and CDR2 (germline): GTSNPN, SVGIG (reference sequence). J was trimmed by 9 bases and V by 2 bases; bases with no gene match: 3. The CDR3 has 14 residues. The CDR3 is CAWSRGQGASPLHF. Written as DNA, the CDR3 is TGTGCCTGGAGTCGCGGACAGGGGGCTTCACCCCTCCACTTT. The entire variable domain, with the rest obtained from reference TRBV30 and TRBJ1-6, is as follows: SQTIHQWPATLVQPVGSPLSLECTVEGTSNPNLYWYRQAAGRGLQLLFYSVGIGQISSEVPQNLSASRPQDRQFILSSKKLLLSDSGFYLCAWSRGQGASPLHFGNGTRLTVT.

This clone was counted once. V usage is TRBV7-2 and J usage is TRBJ2-7, with a tentative D call TRBD2 (6 bases). Trimming left V 0 bases short and J 2 bases short, with 14 bases between. This CDR3 region has 16 residues. The germline gives CDR1 SGHTA, CDR2 FQGNSA. The CDR3 spells CASSLAWASVPYEQYF. The CDR3 bases are TGTGCCAGCAGCTTAGCCTGGGCTAGCGTTCCCTACGAGCAGTACTTC.

The rearrangement links TRBV6-6 to TRBJ1-2, with 8 positions matching TRBD1. The CDR3 is 16 residues long. V dropped 7 bases and J dropped 4; count of bases not matched to a gene: 14. CDR1 and CDR2 from the germline V gene are MNHNY and SVGAGI (reference sequence). CDR3 residues: CASNRRDRLWGYGYTF. DNA for the CDR3: TGTGCCAGCAACAGAAGGGACAGGCTATGGGGCTATGGCTACACCTTC.

This chain uses TRBV6-5 with TRBJ2-7, with TRBD1 matching over 8 bases. Germline CDR1 and CDR2: MNHEY and SVGAGI. V shed 5 bases and J 1 base; nucleotides not matched to a gene: 1. The CDR3 is 13 amino acids. Written as DNA, the CDR3 is TGTGCCAGCAGTACAGGGGGTTCCTACGAGCAGTACTTC. Translated: CASSTGGSYEQYF.

The chain links TRBV6-5 to TRBJ1-2; no firm D call. Trimming cost V 0 bases and J 2 bases, with 13 bases left between them. The CDR3 is made up of 16 amino acids. CDR1 and CDR2 from the germline V gene are MNHEY and SVGAGI. CDR3 sequence (DNA): TGTGCCAGCAGTTACTCGCAGGCGATAACGAACTATGGCTACACCTTC. Protein: CASSYSQAITNYGYTF.

The chain combines TRBV7-2 with TRBJ2-7, with 9 bases aligning to TRBD2. Germline trimming cut 0 bases from V and 2 bases from J; bases unmatched to any gene: 2. The CDR3 has 15 amino acids. CDR1 and CDR2 from the germline V gene are SGHTA and FQGNSA. The CDR3 loop is CASSLAASGTYEQYF. In nucleotides, the CDR3 is TGTGCCAGCAGCTTAGCCGCTAGCGGGACCTACGAGCAGTACTTC. Variable domain in full (rest from reference TRBV7-2 and TRBJ2-7): GAGVSQSPSNKVTEKGKDVELRCDPISGHTALYWYRQSLGQGLEFLIYFQGNSAPDKSGLPSDRFSAERTGGSVSTLTIQRTQQEDSAVYLCASSLAASGTYEQYFGPGTRLTVT.